This T cell receptor beta chain was sequenced during a study of blood T cell repertoires in COVID-19. The CDR3 length is 14 residues. The V gene end was trimmed by 7 bases and the J gene end by 12 bases; junction bases not matched to a gene: 12. Germline CDR1 and CDR2: SNHLY and FYNNEI. Seattle enrolled patients during active infection and tracked them longitudinally. The data were produced by immunoSEQ multiplex PCR, yet TCRdb's version contains in-frame clones alone and is incomplete. This table has some 300,000 clones, 90% appearing once. The sequence was collected from a woman in her 50s with COVID-19, enrolled during active disease. The sample comprised peripheral blood. This sequence joins TRBV2 and TRBJ2-1; 10 bases are a match to TRBD2. CDR3 sequence reads: CASTSGRARSAQFF. For the CDR3, the DNA is TGTGCCAGCACAAGCGGGAGGGCCAGATCGGCGCAGTTCTTC.